This is a list of T cell receptor beta chains from one sample in a study of patients and donors after allogeneic stem cell transplantation. TCRdb called the RT-PCR reads again in MiXCR, with one record for every CDR3 protein. The sample lists roughly 200,000 distinct CDR3 sequences, about 40% occurring once. The sample comprised blood, either unsorted or a sorted T cell fraction (not recorded which). All receptors derive from a human donor who was either an allogeneic HSCT recipient or a stem cell or donor lymphocyte infusion donor (not recorded which). It is not recorded whose cells these are; they may come from a transplant donor. Both conserved end residues are part of each CDR3. A D gene is named only where the DNA matches it firmly. Clone size is stated in some rows and not others, as once, few, many or a class when expanded.

j_call clone_size v_call d_call cdr3_nt cdr3_aa
TRBJ1-4 few TRBV2 NA TGTGCCAGCAGGGACACCATTTTT CASRDTIF
TRBJ2-1 few TRBV27 TRBD2 TGTGCCAGCAGTTTAAGGCCTAGCGGGCCCTACAATGAGCAGTTCTTC CASSLRPSGPYNEQFF
TRBJ2-2 NA TRBV7-8 NA TGTGCCAGCAGCTGGAAGGCCGGCGGGGAGCTGTTTTTT CASSWKAGGELFF
TRBJ2-3 few TRBV3-1 TRBD1 TGTGCCAGCAGCCAAGCCTTCTCGGGACAGCGCACAGATACGCAGTATTTT CASSQAFSGQRTDTQYF
TRBJ2-1 NA TRBV12-3/TRBV12-4 NA TGTGCCAGCAGTGCTGGGTGGGATCCCTCGACGGTGCAGTTCTTC CASSAGWDPSTVQFF
TRBJ2-7 NA TRBV14 TRBD2 TGTGCCAGCAGCTCATTAGCGGGAGGCCACGAGCAGTACTTC CASSSLAGGHEQYF
TRBJ2-1 NA TRBV29-1 NA TGCAGCGTCCCACCCACCTTTAGGGATAATGAGCAGTTCTTC CSVPPTFRDNEQFF
TRBJ2-7 NA TRBV27 TRBD2 TGTGCCAGCAGTTTGACTAGCGACTACGAGCAGTACTTC CASSLTSDYEQYF
TRBJ2-3 NA TRBV29-1 NA TGCAGCGTGGTTACAGAAGATACGCAGTATTTT CSVVTEDTQYF
TRBJ2-2 NA TRBV30 NA TGTGCCTGGAGGGACACCGGGGAGCTGTTTTTT CAWRDTGELFF
TRBJ1-1 NA TRBV5-1 NA TGCGCCAGCAGCCTAGAGTTCCAACGACGTTCAGGGAACACTGAAGCTTTCTTT CASSLEFQRRSGNTEAFF
TRBJ2-7 few TRBV28 NA TGTGCCAGCAGTCCTCCAGGGGAAGGGACCTACGAGCAGTACTTC CASSPPGEGTYEQYF
TRBJ1-1 NA TRBV4-3 TRBD1 TGCGCCAGCAGCCAAGAAGGGCAGGGGGTGGGCACTGAAGCTTTCTTT CASSQEGQGVGTEAFF
TRBJ1-1 many TRBV10-3 NA TGTGCCATCAGTGAGTCGTACAGGACGAACACTGAAGCTTTCTTT CAISESYRTNTEAFF
TRBJ2-1 NA TRBV7-2 NA TGTGCCAGCGTTGGTGCTTACAATGAGCAGTTCTTC CASVGAYNEQFF
TRBJ2-1 NA TRBV28 TRBD1 TGTGCCAGCATTTGGGGACAGGGTCATGAGCAGTTCTTC CASIWGQGHEQFF
TRBJ2-3 NA TRBV28 TRBD1 TGTGCCAGCAGTCTACCGGGACAGGGTATCACAGATACGCAGTATTTT CASSLPGQGITDTQYF
TRBJ1-1 NA TRBV6-6 NA TGTGCCAGCAGTTACTCAAGCTTAGGACGAGAGAACACTGAAGCTTTCTTT CASSYSSLGRENTEAFF
TRBJ2-1 NA TRBV2 TRBD2 TGTGCCAGCAGTGTGACGGGAGGACGCCTCGGGCATGAGCAGTTCTTC CASSVTGGRLGHEQFF
TRBJ2-2 few TRBV4-1 TRBD2 TGCGCCAGCAGCCAAGGACTAGCGGCGAACACCGGGGAGCTGTTTTTT CASSQGLAANTGELFF
TRBJ2-2 NA TRBV7-3 NA TGTGCCAGCAGCCCCGGTCTTTCCGGGGAGCTGTTTTTT CASSPGLSGELFF
TRBJ1-1 NA TRBV27 NA TGTGCCAGCAGGGAGGTGGTAGGGGGGAACACTGAAGCTTTCTTT CASREVVGGNTEAFF
TRBJ2-3 NA TRBV5-1 NA TGCGCCAGCAGCTTGGTCAGGGCCCAAGGCACAGATACGCAGTATTTT CASSLVRAQGTDTQYF
TRBJ2-7 NA TRBV5-1 NA TGCGCCAGCAGCTCCCAGACGGGCCAGTACTTC CASSSQTGQYF
TRBJ1-4 NA TRBV29-1 NA TGCAGCGTTGTCTGGGGAGGAAGGGCCGAAAAACTGTTTTTT CSVVWGGRAEKLFF
TRBJ2-2 NA TRBV7-2 NA TGTGCCAGCAGCTTGGGCATCGGGGAGCTGTTTTTT CASSLGIGELFF
TRBJ2-7 NA TRBV15 TRBD1 TGTGCCACCAGCCACGTGTGGGACAGGGGAATGGTCTACGAGCAGTACTTC CATSHVWDRGMVYEQYF
TRBJ2-3 NA TRBV4-3 TRBD1 TGCGCCAGCAGCCAGGGACAGGGGAGAAGCACAGATACGCAGTATTTT CASSQGQGRSTDTQYF
TRBJ1-1 NA TRBV12-3/TRBV12-4 NA TGTGCCAGCAGCCTATACACTGAAGCTTTCTTT CASSLYTEAFF
TRBJ2-2 NA TRBV27 NA TGTGCCAGCAACCGCCGGGGAAACACCGGGGAGCTGTTTTTT CASNRRGNTGELFF
TRBJ1-3 few TRBV6-5 TRBD1 TGTGCCAGCAGTTATGGGACAGCACGCGGAAACACCATATATTTT CASSYGTARGNTIYF
TRBJ1-5 NA TRBV15 NA TGTGCCACCCAGGGACGGAGCAATCAGCCCCAGCATTTT CATQGRSNQPQHF
TRBJ1-2 few TRBV4-2 TRBD1 TGTGCCAGCAGCCAGGAGGGACGGACAGGTGACGGCTACACCTTC CASSQEGRTGDGYTF
TRBJ1-4 NA TRBV12-3/TRBV12-4 TRBD1 TGTGCCAGCAGTACCCAGGGGGCAATTGAAAAACTGTTTTTT CASSTQGAIEKLFF
TRBJ1-2 NA TRBV12-3/TRBV12-4 NA TGTGCCAGCAGTAAGCGACGGGGTGGCTATGGCTACACCTTC CASSKRRGGYGYTF
TRBJ2-7 NA TRBV5-1 TRBD1 TGCGCCAGCAGCGCAGGGACAGGCGGCTCCTACGAGCAGTACTTC CASSAGTGGSYEQYF
TRBJ1-6 NA TRBV7-2 NA TGTGCCAGCAGCTTAGATCGTCGGGGCTGGGATTCACCCCTCCACTTT CASSLDRRGWDSPLHF
TRBJ2-3 NA TRBV6-5 TRBD2 TGTGCCAGCAGACGTGGACTAGCGGGATTCACAGATACGCAGTATTTT CASRRGLAGFTDTQYF
TRBJ1-1 NA TRBV18 NA TGTGCCAGCTCACCTAGACAACAGACCTTCGAAGGCCAGGGGATGAACACTGAAGCTTTCTTT CASSPRQQTFEGQGMNTEAFF
TRBJ1-2 NA TRBV12-3/TRBV12-4 NA TGTGCCAGCAGTACACGGGAGAACTATGGCTACACCTTC CASSTRENYGYTF
TRBJ2-4 few TRBV13 TRBD2 TGTGCCAGCAGCCCCCCCGGACTAGCTGCGGGTCCGTGGGCCAAAAACATTCAGTACTTC CASSPPGLAAGPWAKNIQYF
TRBJ2-5 NA TRBV24-1 TRBD1 TGTGCCACCAGTGATTACAGGGGTGAGACCCAGTACTTC CATSDYRGETQYF
TRBJ1-1 few TRBV4-2 NA TGTGCCAGCAGCCCCCTTGGCAGGGACGGGAACACTGAAGCTTTCTTT CASSPLGRDGNTEAFF
TRBJ1-5 few TRBV28 NA TGTGCCAGCAGTTTATTAGACTGGGGGGACATTTCCAATCAGCCCCAGCATTTT CASSLLDWGDISNQPQHF
TRBJ2-5 few TRBV29-1 TRBD2 TGCAGCGTTAAACGGGCGGGAGGAGAGACCCAGTACTTC CSVKRAGGETQYF
TRBJ1-1 NA TRBV6-6 NA TGCGCCAGCAGTTTGAGTTCGCAGAACACTGAAGCTTTCTTT CASSLSSQNTEAFF
TRBJ1-5 NA TRBV7-8 NA TGTGCCAGCAGCCCCCGGGAGGGGCTTGTGCAGCCCCAGCATTTT CASSPREGLVQPQHF
TRBJ2-1 NA TRBV6-6 NA TGTGCCAGCAGTAACCGGGACAACGATTACAATGAGCAGTTCTTC CASSNRDNDYNEQFF
TRBJ2-3 NA TRBV27 NA TGTGCCAGCGGCCGCCCTAGCACAGATACGCAGTATTTT CASGRPSTDTQYF
TRBJ1-5 NA TRBV23-1 NA TGCGCCAGCAGTCAATCGGGGGTTTCAGTTTTT CASSQSGVSVF
TRBJ2-1 NA TRBV12-3/TRBV12-4 TRBD2 TGTGCCAGCAGTCTTCCGATAGCGGGATTCTCGAATGAGCAGTTCTTC CASSLPIAGFSNEQFF
TRBJ2-5 few TRBV7-3 NA TGTGCCAGCAGCTTAAATGGCGGAAAAGAGACCCAGTACTTC CASSLNGGKETQYF
TRBJ1-6 few TRBV20-1 NA TGCAGTGCCGGTTGGGGGGGCAGTTCACCCCTCCACTTT CSAGWGGSSPLHF